The 31 T cell receptor beta chains given below trace back to one sample, sequenced in a study of T cell clonality in common variable immunodeficiency. Here immunoSEQ multiplex PCR was the method, and the copy in TCRdb shows in-frame clones only, minus some. The repertoire consists of 30,000 to 40,000 clones, none detected only once. Sequencing was carried out using peripheral blood mononuclear cells. The receptors derive from a person between 18 and 75 years old in good health.

This clone was seen many times. The read ends 3 residues early relative to the CDR3; the germline J gene fills the gap. The chain uses TRBV18 and TRBJ2-6; TRBD1 is a possible D gene (5 bases). There are 18 residues in the CDR3. Trimming took 5 bases from V and 1 from J, leaving 18 bases between them. CDR1 and CDR2 from the germline V gene are KGHSH and LQKENI. CDR3 protein: CASSSPNSRTSGANVLTF. The part of the CDR3 DNA that was read is TGTGCCAGCTCATCTCCAAACTCAAGGACATCTGGGGCCAACGTC. Full variable domain (outside the CDR3, taken from reference TRBV18 and TRBJ2-6): NAGVMQNPRHLVRRRGQEARLRCSPMKGHSHVYWYRQLPEEGLKFMVYLQKENIIDESGMPKERFSAEFPKEGPSILRIQQVVRGDSAAYFCASSSPNSRTSGANVLTFGAGSRLTVL.

Ten or more counts support this clone. The read finishes 3 residues shy of the CDR3 end, and the germline J gene is used to complete it. This chain connects TRBV30 to TRBJ1-1; D uncertain. The CDR3 consists of 14 residues. Germline CDR1 and CDR2: GTSNPN and SVGIG (reference sequence). Trimming took off 0 bases at V and 0 bases at J, with 8 bases between the two ends. CDR3 DNA (partial): TGTGCCTGGAGTGTACAAGGGCTGAACACTGAA. Protein: CAWSVQGLNTE. The full CDR3 sequence reads CAWSVQGLNTEAFF.

This clone was recorded at least ten times. Read sequence stops 3 residues before the CDR3 end, and the germline J gene provides the missing end. The J gene is TRBJ2-7, the V gene TRBV7-9; 7 bases align to TRBD1. With V trimmed by 5 bases and J by 6 bases, 10 bases remained unmatched. There are 14 residues in the CDR3. Per the germline V gene, CDR1 is SEHNR and CDR2 is FQNEAQ (reference sequence). The CDR3 here is CASSASTGPSEQYF. The DNA read from the CDR3 is TGTGCCAGCAGCGCCTCGACAGGGCCCTCCGAG.

The sample holds many counts of this clone. Coverage ceases 3 residues before the CDR3 finishes, and the germline J gene fills in the end. This chain joins TRBV7-6 and TRBJ2-7, with a tentative D call TRBD2 (5 bases). Germline V CDR1 and CDR2: SGHVS, FNYEAQ. The V end was cut by 7 bases, the J end by 3 bases, with 16 bases between. The CDR3 is made up of 14 amino acids. The CDR3 region is CASTQEAGIYEQYF. Partial CDR3 DNA: TGTGCCAGCACCCAGGAGGCAGGCATCTACGAG.

This clone came up many times. Read sequence stops 3 residues before the CDR3 end, and the germline J gene provides the missing end. V gene TRBV20-1 combines with J gene TRBJ2-4; TRBD1 might be the D (6 bases). The CDR3 totals 16 residues. CDR1 and CDR2 from the germline V gene are DFQATT and SNEGSKA (reference sequence). Trimming cost V 7 bases and J 0 bases, with 19 bases left between them. CDR3 sequence: CSVSSRDIGAKNIQYF. The CDR3 DNA, read in part, is TGCAGTGTCAGTTCCCGGGACATTGGAGCCAAAAACATT.

The sample holds many counts of this clone. The read ends 3 residues early relative to the CDR3; the germline J gene fills the gap. The chain couples TRBV7-8 to TRBJ2-3; D possibly corresponds to TRBD2 (6 bases). This CDR3 is 14 amino acids long. Trimming left V 5 bases short and J 0 bases short, with 9 bases between. Germline-derived CDR1 and CDR2 are SGHVS and FQNEAQ. This chain's CDR3 is CASSPGGSTDTQYF. The covered CDR3 bases are TGTGCCAGCAGCCCCGGGGGAAGCACAGATACG.

In its sample, this clone was seen a few times. The read ends 3 residues shy of where the CDR3 ends; the end is completed using the germline J gene. V gene TRBV7-9 combines with J gene TRBJ2-5; no clear D gene. The CDR3 extends over 14 amino acids. CDR1 SEHNR and CDR2 FQNEAQ come from the germline V gene (reference sequence). CDR3 in amino acids: CASSLASQANTQYF. CDR3 bases read: TGTGCCAGCAGCTTAGCAAGCCAGGCAAATACC.

A few counts support this clone. This CDR3 is CASSIRLGAYDYTF. CDR3 DNA, as far as it was read: TGTGCCAGTAGTATTCGGCTAGGAGCCTACGAC. The V and J genes are TRBV19 and TRBJ1-2; D gene unclear. The read ends 3 residues shy of where the CDR3 ends; the end is completed using the germline J gene. The CDR3 is 14 amino acids. Germline lookup yields CDR1 LNHDA and CDR2 SQIVND (reference sequence).

Many counts were recorded for this clone. The CDR3 end falls 3 residues outside the read, so it is completed with the germline J gene. The chain is built from TRBV2 and TRBJ2-1; TRBD1 aligns across 9 bases. The germline CDR1 and CDR2 sequences are SNHLY and FYNNEI. The CDR3 length is 15 residues. Trimming at V came to 6 bases and at J to 5 bases, leaving 8 bases not matched to a gene. The chain's CDR3 is CASRRGTGPDNEQFF. Incomplete CDR3 DNA: TGTGCCAGCAGAAGGGGGACAGGGCCTGACAATGAG.

This clone has at least ten counts. The read halts 3 residues ahead of the CDR3 end, with the missing end drawn from the germline J gene. V usage is TRBV30 and J usage is TRBJ2-2, with TRBD2 matching 14 bases. The CDR3 consists of 17 residues. Germline values: CDR1 GTSNPN, CDR2 SVGIG (reference sequence). Losses at the gene ends were 1 base for V and 6 bases for J; bases not matched to a gene: 7. CDR3 DNA (partial): TGTGCCTGGAGTGGGGGGACTAGCGGGAGTTGGGCCGGGGAG. It translates to CAWSGGTSGSWAGE. The whole CDR3 protein reads CAWSGGTSGSWAGELFF.

This clone was observed at least ten times. Coverage ceases 3 residues before the CDR3 finishes, and the germline J gene fills in the end. V gene TRBV19 combines with J gene TRBJ2-7, with D maybe TRBD2 (5 bases). The CDR3 runs 14 residues. Germline V gene data show CDR1 as LNHDA and CDR2 as SQIVND (reference sequence). Trimming stripped 5 bases from V and 0 bases from J, with 11 bases between. The CDR3 spells CASSRDSDSYEQYF. CDR3 DNA (partial): TGTGCCAGTAGTCGGGATAGCGACTCCTACGAG.

The table lists this clone with a few counts. Coverage ceases 3 residues before the CDR3 finishes, and the germline J gene fills in the end. The rearrangement links TRBV7-9 to TRBJ2-4; D call uncertain. This CDR3 contains 11 residues. Germline loops: CDR1 SEHNR, CDR2 FQNEAQ (reference sequence). V lost 6 bases to trimming and J lost 6 bases, with 6 bases between them. CDR3 DNA, as far as it was read: TGTGCCAGCAGTAGTGGAAACATT. It encodes CASSSGNI. The full CDR3 reads CASSSGNIQYF.

This clone was recorded at least ten times. Read sequence stops 3 residues before the CDR3 end, and the germline J gene provides the missing end. This chain joins TRBV19 and TRBJ2-7, with D perhaps matching TRBD2 (6 bases). The V gene's germline CDR1 is LNHDA and CDR2 SQIVND (reference sequence). Trimming shortened V by 0 bases and J by 6 bases, and 15 bases separated the two germline ends. The CDR3 has 15 amino acids. The part of the CDR3 DNA that was read is TGTGCCAGTAGTATAGAGACGGGGGAAGCCCTCGAG. Translation gives CASSIETGEALE. The whole CDR3 sequence is CASSIETGEALEQYF.

The table lists this clone with many counts. The read gets to within 3 residues of the CDR3 end, and the germline J gene fills in the rest. V usage is TRBV6-2 or TRBV6-3 and J usage is TRBJ2-3; D possibly corresponds to TRBD1 (5 bases). CDR1 and CDR2 (germline): MNHEY, SVGEGT. Trimming shortened V by 2 bases and J by 0 bases, and 9 bases separated the two germline ends. This CDR3 is built from 15 residues. The CDR3 region is CASSYGADSTDTQYF. The covered CDR3 bases are TGTGCCAGCAGTTACGGGGCGGACAGCACAGATACG.

Of note for this clone: This likely reflects a read error, since a far larger clone is one base away. From the germline J gene comes the end of the CDR3, since the read stops 3 residues before it. V usage is TRBV30 and J usage is TRBJ1-2; 7 bases are shared with TRBD1. This CDR3 region has 15 residues. The germline V gene has CDR1 GTSNPN and CDR2 SVGIG (reference sequence). V lost 5 bases, J lost 3 bases, and 12 bases stayed unmatched. The covered CDR3 bases are TGTGCCTGGGACCTCGGGACAGAGGGTGACTATGGC. Its translation: CAWDLGTEGDYG. The whole CDR3 reads CAWDLGTEGDYGYTF.

This clone was detected ten times or more. The sequence runs out 3 residues before the end of the CDR3; the remainder is reconstructed from the germline J gene. The rearrangement joins TRBV5-4 to TRBJ2-3, with TRBD1 matching 8 bases. The CDR3 extends over 15 amino acids. J lost 2 bases, V lost 0 bases, and 2 bases had no gene match. CDR1 SGHNT and CDR2 YYREEE come from the germline V gene (reference sequence). The covered CDR3 bases are TGTGCCAGCAGCTTGGTGGGACAGGCCACAGATACG. It encodes CASSLVGQATDT. The whole CDR3 sequence is CASSLVGQATDTQYF. The entire variable domain, with the rest obtained from reference TRBV5-4 and TRBJ2-3, is as follows: ETGVTQSPTHLIKTRGQQVTLRCSSQSGHNTVSWYQQALGQGPQFIFQYYREEENGRGNFPPRFSGLQFPNYSSELNVNALELDDSALYLCASSLVGQATDTQYFGPGTRLTVL.

Ten or more counts support this clone. The read falls 3 residues short of the CDR3 end, and the missing part is taken from the germline J gene. Other DNA sequences from this sample encode an identical CDR3 as well. This chain connects TRBV7-2 to TRBJ1-3; tentative D call: TRBD1 (5 bases). The CDR3 runs to 13 residues. Germline V lookup: CDR1 SGHTA, CDR2 FQGNSA. CDR3 amino acids: CASSPTGGGTIYF. The covered CDR3 bases are TGTGCCAGCAGCCCGACCGGCGGGGGAACC.

This clone showed up many times. The read ends 3 residues before the CDR3 terminus; that terminus is restored from the germline J gene. This chain links TRBV20-1 with TRBJ2-1, with a possible D match to TRBD1 (5 bases). CDR1 and CDR2 (germline): DFQATT, SNEGSKA (reference sequence). Trimming removed 2 bases from V and 4 bases from J, with 12 bases in between. The CDR3 is 14 amino acids. Partial CDR3 DNA: TGCAGTGCTAGACGGACAACGGATTACAATGAG. This gives the protein CSARRTTDYNE. The whole CDR3 sequence is CSARRTTDYNEQFF.

This clone was seen many times. The CDR3 end lies 3 residues beyond the end of the read and is filled in from the germline J gene. The chain carries TRBV18 and TRBJ2-3, with a possible D match to TRBD2 (6 bases). The CDR3 has 12 amino acids. Germline-derived CDR1 and CDR2 are KGHSH and LQKENI. The sequenced CDR3 bases are TGTGCCAGCTCACCGACTAGGCAAACG. It codes for CASSPTRQT. The complete CDR3 protein is CASSPTRQTQYF.

This clone showed up many times. The covered CDR3 bases are TGCAGCGTTGTGACGGGGGGGCTGGAGACC. It translates to CSVVTGGLET. The complete CDR3 sequence is CSVVTGGLETQYF. The chain has TRBV29-1 and TRBJ2-5; 8 nucleotides align to TRBD2. The read gets to within 3 residues of the CDR3 end, and the germline J gene fills in the rest. Trimming removed 4 bases from V and 5 bases from J; junction bases left unmatched: 6. Germline assignment: CDR1 SQVTM and CDR2 ANQGSEA. There are 13 residues in the CDR3.

There are many counts of this clone. Read data end 3 residues before the CDR3 end; the end is taken from the germline J gene. This chain links TRBV20-1 with TRBJ2-5; the match to TRBD1 covers 9 bases. Looked up from germline, CDR1 is DFQATT and CDR2 is SNEGSKA (reference sequence). V trimming: 6 bases; J trimming: 6 bases; junction bases outside the gene matches: 14. There are 15 residues in the CDR3. CDR3 bases read: TGCAGTGCCCCAAATCCTACAGGGGGCGGAAAGACC. This translates into CSAPNPTGGGKT. The whole CDR3 sequence reads CSAPNPTGGGKTQYF.

At least ten counts were recorded for this clone. The CDR3 is cut off 3 residues early in the read; its end comes from the germline J gene. This chain links TRBV7-9 with TRBJ2-7; 7 nucleotides line up with TRBD2. CDR3 length equals 14 residues. Germline values: CDR1 SEHNR, CDR2 FQNEAQ (reference sequence). Germline trimming cut 7 bases from V and 2 bases from J; bases unmatched to any gene: 8. CDR3 region: CASTEAGTTYEQYF. Incomplete CDR3 DNA: TGTGCCAGCACTGAGGCCGGGACTACCTACGAG.

This clone was detected ten times or more. Read sequence stops 3 residues before the CDR3 end, and the germline J gene provides the missing end. V is TRBV2 and J is TRBJ2-7, with 10 bases fitting TRBD2. Germline V gene data show CDR1 as SNHLY and CDR2 as FYNNEI. The CDR3 runs to 18 residues. Germline trimming cut 1 base from V and 6 bases from J; bases unmatched to any gene: 15. CDR3 DNA, as far as it was read: TGTGCCAGCAGTGAAGTCGGTTGGGCTAGCGGGAGCAAGGGCGAG. Protein: CASSEVGWASGSKGE. The full CDR3 sequence reads CASSEVGWASGSKGEQYF.

This clone occurred many times. The read finishes 3 residues shy of the CDR3 end, and the germline J gene is used to complete it. The chain joins TRBV7-9 to TRBJ2-3; tentative D call: TRBD2 (5 bases). This CDR3 is built from 14 residues. Germline CDR1 is SEHNR and CDR2 is FQNEAQ (reference sequence). V gave up 4 bases and J gave up 0 bases, with 8 bases separating them. The DNA read from the CDR3 is TGTGCCAGCAGCTCTAGGACTAGCACAGATACG. Translation: CASSSRTSTDT. The whole CDR3 protein is CASSSRTSTDTQYF.

This clone has ten or more counts. The CDR3 is cut off 3 residues early in the read; its end comes from the germline J gene. This chain links TRBV5-4 with TRBJ1-2; D not certain. CDR1 is SGHNT and CDR2 is YYREEE in the germline V gene (reference sequence). The ends were cut back, 5 bases at V and 5 bases at J, with 16 bases in the middle. This CDR3 comprises 14 residues. The CDR3 sequence: CASRVLLSSYGYTF. The sequenced CDR3 bases are TGTGCCAGCAGGGTGCTTTTGAGCTCATATGGC. Full variable domain (outside the CDR3, taken from reference TRBV5-4 and TRBJ1-2): ETGVTQSPTHLIKTRGQQVTLRCSSQSGHNTVSWYQQALGQGPQFIFQYYREEENGRGNFPPRFSGLQFPNYSSELNVNALELDDSALYLCASRVLLSSYGYTFGSGTRLTVV.

In this sample, this clone turned up many times. Incomplete CDR3 DNA: TGTGCCAGCAGCTTGATAAGCGGGACCCACAATGAG. This encodes CASSLISGTHNE. The whole CDR3 reads CASSLISGTHNEQFF. The chain has TRBV5-6 and TRBJ2-1; 7 nucleotides line up with TRBD2. The CDR3 end lies 3 residues beyond the end of the read and is filled in from the germline J gene. CDR3 size: 15 residues. V gave up 1 base and J gave up 5 bases; unmatched junction bases: 6. Germline lookup yields CDR1 SGHDT and CDR2 YYEEEE.

The table lists this clone with many counts. The CDR3 end falls 3 residues outside the read, so it is completed with the germline J gene. This rearrangement joins TRBV13 to TRBJ2-1; 10 positions match TRBD1. The ends lost 4 bases at V and 7 bases at J; junction bases unmatched: 10. Germline CDR1 PRHDT, CDR2 FYEKMQ (reference sequence). The CDR3 loop spans 16 amino acids. The sequenced part of the CDR3 DNA is TGTGCCAGCAGCTCCGGGGGACAGGGGCATTGGAATGAG. This sequence encodes CASSSGGQGHWNE. The full CDR3 reads CASSSGGQGHWNEQFF.

This clone occurred many times. Read data end 3 residues before the CDR3 end; the end is taken from the germline J gene. The chain has TRBV7-9 and TRBJ2-1; no firm D call. CDR3 length: 13 amino acids. V lost 3 bases to trimming and J lost 5 bases, with 8 bases between them. Germline CDR1 is SEHNR and CDR2 is FQNEAQ (reference sequence). CDR3 protein: CASSFGGDNEQFF. The CDR3 DNA, read in part, is TGTGCCAGCAGCTTTGGCGGAGACAATGAG.

At least ten counts were recorded for this clone. Read sequence stops 3 residues before the CDR3 end, and the germline J gene provides the missing end. V is TRBV23-1 and J is TRBJ2-5; either TRBD1 or TRBD2 may fit D (5 bases each). TRBV23-1 is recorded as an ORF, its role being uncertain. Trimming took off 11 bases at V and 7 bases at J, with 26 bases between the two ends. The CDR3 length is 15 residues. CDR3 in amino acids: CAAKRAGKERRTQYF. The CDR3 bases that were read are TGCGCCGCGAAGAGGGCAGGGAAGGAGAGGAGGACC.

This clone was seen many times. The read finishes 3 residues shy of the CDR3 end, and the germline J gene is used to complete it. The chain employs TRBV19 and TRBJ1-1; 7 nucleotides align to TRBD1. Germline CDR1 and CDR2: LNHDA and SQIVND (reference sequence). The CDR3 loop spans 13 amino acids. The J segment lost 7 bases and the V segment lost 5 bases, leaving 7 bases of the junction unmatched. The covered CDR3 bases are TGTGCCAGTAGTTTAACTGACAGGGTTGAA. Translated, it gives CASSLTDRVE. The CDR3 reads in full as CASSLTDRVEAFF.

This clone was counted many times. The read ends 3 residues shy of where the CDR3 ends; the end is completed using the germline J gene. The rearrangement links TRBV12-3 or TRBV12-4 to TRBJ1-3, with 8 bases aligning to TRBD1. The CDR3 is 13 residues long. V lost 6 bases and J lost 8; bases outside the gene matches: 6. This chain's CDR3 is CASSGQGRDTIYF. CDR3 DNA (partial): TGTGCCAGCAGCGGACAGGGACGTGACACC.